A selection of T cell receptor beta chains follows, all from one sample in a study of blood T cell repertoires in COVID-19. Using immunoSEQ multiplex PCR, the repertoire was profiled, and TCRdb retains in-frame clones only, with some absent. The table lists about 140,000 clones, around 89% of them singletons, with 11% in the top ten. Source material: peripheral blood. The receptors were sampled from an elderly woman with acute or convalescent COVID-19. Each CDR3 is given with its conserved first and last residue. A D gene is named only where the DNA matches it firmly. Not every row has a clone size; where given, it reads once, few, many or a size class.

D gene,V gene,clone size,J gene,CDR3 protein,CDR3 DNA
TRBD1,TRBV7-2,few,TRBJ1-2,CASSLSLDRKHYGYTF,TGTGCCAGCAGCTTAAGTCTGGACAGGAAGCACTATGGCTACACCTTC
TRBD1,TRBV5-4,.,TRBJ1-1,CASRSSSSDRVVAFF,TGTGCCAGCAGATCATCCTCCTCGGACAGGGTAGTCGCTTTCTTT
TRBD1,TRBV4-1,.,TRBJ2-5,CASSQTGQKETQYF,TGCGCCAGCAGCCAAACGGGACAGAAAGAGACCCAGTACTTC
.,TRBV7-9,.,TRBJ1-6,CASSAQSLASPLHF,TGTGCCAGCAGCGCCCAGTCTTTAGCTTCACCCCTCCACTTT
.,TRBV2,.,TRBJ1-2,CASSEAARVDGYTF,TGTGCCAGCAGTGAAGCGGCCAGGGTAGATGGCTACACCTTC
TRBD2,TRBV7-2,.,TRBJ2-5,CASSLAQLGAGSETQYF,TGTGCCAGCAGCTTAGCGCAACTAGGAGCGGGATCAGAGACCCAGTACTTC
TRBD1,TRBV12-3/TRBV12-4,once,TRBJ1-1,CASSGQAGTEAFF,TGTGCCAGCAGTGGACAGGCAGGCACTGAAGCTTTCTTT
TRBD1,TRBV7-8,.,TRBJ1-2,CASSYGTGGYYGYTF,TGTGCCAGCAGCTACGGGACAGGGGGATACTATGGCTACACCTTC
TRBD2,TRBV10-3,.,TRBJ2-1,CAISESKRGDPNEQFF,TGTGCCATCAGTGAGTCGAAGCGGGGGGACCCCAATGAGCAGTTCTTC
.,TRBV9,.,TRBJ2-7,CASSVAGSGTSMSEQYF,TGTGCCAGCAGCGTTGCTGGCAGTGGGACATCAATGAGCGAGCAGTACTTC
.,TRBV3-1/TRBV3-2,.,TRBJ1-3,CASSSGGNTIYF,TGTGCCAGCAGCTCGGGAGGAAACACCATATATTTT
TRBD2,TRBV29-1,.,TRBJ2-7,CSAQAGGYEQYF,TGCAGCGCACAAGCGGGGGGCTACGAGCAGTACTTC
TRBD1,TRBV5-1,.,TRBJ2-7,CASSLDREYEQYF,TGCGCCAGCAGCTTAGACAGGGAGTACGAGCAGTACTTC
.,TRBV6-1,.,TRBJ1-5,CASSEFRDNYSNQPQHF,TGTGCCAGCAGTGAATTTAGGGACAATTATAGCAATCAGCCCCAGCATTTT
TRBD1,TRBV6-6,.,TRBJ1-2,CASRDSRGPDYGYTF,TGTGCCAGCCGGGACAGCAGGGGACCAGACTATGGCTACACCTTC
TRBD1,TRBV6-5,once,TRBJ1-6,CASSYSLDRGHSPLHF,TGTGCCAGCAGTTACTCCCTGGACAGGGGGCACTCACCCCTCCACTTT
.,TRBV3-1/TRBV3-2,once,TRBJ1-2,CASSQDLAWRVTGNYGYTF,TGTGCCAGCAGCCAAGATTTAGCATGGAGGGTAACAGGCAACTATGGCTACACCTTC
.,TRBV7-6,.,TRBJ1-5,CASSSQEGNQPQHF,TGTGCCAGCAGCTCACAGGAAGGGAATCAGCCCCAGCATTTT
TRBD1,TRBV7-3,.,TRBJ1-1,CASSPGQGVMNTEAFF,TGTGCCAGCAGCCCCGGACAGGGGGTAATGAACACTGAAGCTTTCTTT
TRBD2,TRBV5-1,.,TRBJ2-1,CASTTSGAYNEQFF,TGCGCCAGTACGACTAGCGGGGCCTACAATGAGCAGTTCTTC
.,TRBV19,.,TRBJ2-3,CASSMFRGEDTQYF,TGTGCCAGTAGTATGTTCAGGGGCGAAGATACGCAGTATTTT
.,TRBV5-1,.,TRBJ1-2,CASSLDTNYGYTF,TGCGCCAGCAGCTTGGACACAAACTATGGCTACACCTTC